This T cell receptor (beta chain) emerged from a study of cytomegalovirus exposure and HLA in healthy donors. Study-wide points: 87-base-pair reads could not separate some V segments, including TRBV6-2 and TRBV6-3. It was confirmed in vitro that a few of the CMV-associated chains were specific for CMV antigens. The likely origin of a cluster of highly shared sequence variants was a sequencing artifact.

PCR involved 60 Vbeta and 13 Jbeta primers. Data came from immunoSEQ multiplex PCR; TCRdb stores just in-frame clones and leaves some out. The profile shows more than 90,000 clones, around 84% of them singletons. In regard to this clone: Its antigen is still unknown.

The CDR3 length is 15 residues. V trimming: 2 bases; J trimming: 2 bases; junction bases outside the gene matches: 5. From germline, CDR1 is LGHNA and CDR2 YNFKEQ. Material for sequencing was PBMCs. The V gene is TRBV4-2, the J gene TRBJ2-7; TRBD2 agrees at 8 bases. This clonotype originated in a middle-aged woman in good health and CMV-seronegative. The CDR3 DNA is TGTGCCAGCAGCCAACAGCGGGAGTTCCCCTACGAGCAGTACTTC. It specifies CASSQQREFPYEQYF.